This T cell receptor (beta chain) was captured in a study of blood T cell repertoires in COVID-19. At the level of the study: There were acute and convalescent COVID-19 samples, and they came from the United States, Italy and Spain. T cells, B-cell-depleted T cells, or PBMCs supplied cDNA or gDNA.

The authors' processing: For nucleated cells, counts were estimated from reference gene primer amplification. Data came from immunoSEQ multiplex PCR; TCRdb stores just in-frame clones and leaves some out. V, J and clone size derive from that table, while D and trimming were established from the DNA sequence. The data hold some 96,000 clones, with 85% to 90% observed a single time. V was pared by 7 bases and J by 3 bases, with 12 bases between. Germline CDR1 and CDR2: LNHDA and SQIVND (reference sequence). The CDR3 totals 13 residues. The sequenced material came from peripheral blood. The TCR sequence derives from a human donor in a cohort sampled during active COVID-19. The chain joins TRBV19 to TRBJ1-1; D remains ambiguous. For the CDR3, the DNA is TGTGCCAGTAATTTCCTCGGGGACACTGAAGCTTTCTTT. It yields the protein CASNFLGDTEAFF.